This TCR beta chain appears in the sequencing data of a study of glioma-infiltrating T cells. This clonotype came up a few times. Its antigen is unidentified. Amplification of TCR alpha and beta CDR3 regions from RNA used iRepertoire nested multiplex PCR. Tissue mRNA or PBMC total RNA, 100-400 ng, went into one-step reverse transcription and amplification. TCRdb re-called the multiplex PCR reads through MiXCR, storing one row per CDR3 protein. There are about 140,000 distinct CDR3 sequences in the sample; about two fifths occur only once, and 20% lies in the top ten. The study, taken as a whole, reports: Gliomas, especially low-grade, showed above-expected tissue-blood divergence; non-neoplastic patients showed below. Tissue and blood shared very few CDR3 sequences.

The V and J ends lost 2 bases and 3 bases respectively, with 14 bases between them. The CDR3 extends over 15 amino acids. Germline CDR1 MNHEY, CDR2 SMNVEV (reference sequence). The chain is built from TRBV27 and TRBJ2-7, with a tentative D call TRBD2 (5 bases). This sequence was found in a human donor with low-grade glioma or glioblastoma, undergoing nonglioma brain surgery, or in good health (not recorded which). The sample taken for sequencing was glioma tissue, nonneoplastic brain tissue, or PBMCs (not recorded which). The CDR3 here is CASSLICPSLYEQYF. The CDR3 DNA follows: TGTGCCAGCAGTTTAATCTGTCCTAGCCTCTACGAGCAGTACTTC.